Listed below are T cell receptor beta chains from one sample, sequenced in a study of cytomegalovirus exposure and HLA in healthy donors. The repertoire was sequenced with immunoSEQ multiplex PCR; TCRdb's copy has only in-frame clones and lacks some. The table has around 110,000 clones, roughly 73% seen once. The sequencing sample was made of PBMCs. The receptor source for this set is a woman younger than 45 in good health and CMV-seronegative. CDR3s include the opening cysteine and the closing phenylalanine or tryptophan. A D gene is named only where the DNA matches it firmly. Only part of the rows carry a size: once, few, many, or a class if the clone is expanded.

J	D	V	size	CDR3	DNA
TRBJ2-2	.	TRBV30	.	CACSDIIGELFF	TGTGCCTGTTCCGACATAATCGGGGAGCTGTTTTTT
TRBJ2-3	TRBD1	TRBV27	.	CASSLRGPDTQYF	TGTGCCAGCAGTTTGAGGGGGCCAGATACGCAGTATTTT
TRBJ2-4	TRBD1	TRBV6-4	.	CASRGQIAKNIQYF	TGTGCCAGCAGGGGACAGATAGCCAAAAACATTCAGTACTTC
TRBJ1-5	.	TRBV10-3	.	CAISAVMGQSGTQHF	TGTGCCATCAGTGCTGTCATGGGACAAAGTGGGACCCAGCATTTT
TRBJ2-4	TRBD1	TRBV5-1	.	CASSPRTGDLAKNIQYF	TGCGCCAGCAGCCCCCGGACAGGGGATTTAGCCAAAAACATTCAGTACTTC
TRBJ1-1	TRBD1	TRBV19	.	CASSRQGAGTEAFF	TGTGCCAGTAGTAGACAGGGGGCTGGTACTGAAGCTTTCTTT
TRBJ2-5	TRBD1	TRBV5-6	.	CASSLDDRVQETQYF	TGTGCCAGCAGCTTGGACGACAGGGTACAAGAGACCCAGTACTTC
TRBJ1-1	.	TRBV10-2	once	CASSLTGLASTEAFF	TGCGCCAGCAGTTTAACAGGGCTCGCGAGCACTGAAGCTTTCTTT
TRBJ1-1	TRBD1	TRBV5-4	.	CASSLGGQMNTEAFF	TGTGCCAGCAGCTTAGGGGGACAGATGAACACTGAAGCTTTCTTT
TRBJ2-7	.	TRBV5-1	.	CASSLGSPIGQYF	TGCGCCAGCAGCTTGGGCTCGCCCATCGGGCAGTACTTC
TRBJ1-6	.	TRBV4-2	few	CASSPRTVANSPLHF	TGTGCCAGCAGCCCTAGGACAGTTGCAAATTCACCCCTCCACTTT
TRBJ2-2	TRBD2	TRBV4-2	once	CASSRTPGLAGDTGELFF	TGTGCCAGCAGCCGAACTCCGGGACTAGCGGGAGACACCGGGGAGCTGTTTTTT
TRBJ1-5	TRBD1	TRBV10-3	.	CAISGGQGAINQPQHF	TGTGCCATCAGTGGAGGACAGGGGGCGATCAATCAGCCCCAGCATTTT
TRBJ1-1	.	TRBV6-5	few	CASSYGWGNTEAFF	TGTGCCAGCAGTTATGGTTGGGGCAACACTGAAGCTTTCTTT
TRBJ2-3	TRBD1	TRBV11-3	once	CASSPGDRGSSTDTQYF	TGTGCCAGCAGCCCGGGGGACAGGGGGTCGAGCACAGATACGCAGTATTTT
TRBJ1-2	.	TRBV7-9	.	CASSLGTLNYGYTF	TGTGCCAGCAGCTTAGGGACTTTAAACTATGGCTACACCTTC
TRBJ2-3	.	TRBV30	.	CAWSSPGDTQYF	TGTGCCTGGAGTTCCCCAGGAGATACGCAGTATTTT
TRBJ1-1	.	TRBV19	.	CASSGDVTEAFF	TGTGCCAGTAGTGGAGACGTGACTGAAGCTTTCTTT
TRBJ2-7	TRBD1	TRBV6-5	.	CASSRQGLEQYF	TGTGCCAGCAGCCGACAGGGTTTAGAGCAGTACTTC
TRBJ2-7	.	TRBV5-4	.	CASSLVGASSYEQYF	TGTGCCAGCAGCTTGGTGGGGGCCAGCTCCTACGAGCAGTACTTC
TRBJ1-1	.	TRBV30	.	CAWSVLSNTEAFF	TGTGCCTGGAGTGTACTGAGTAACACTGAAGCTTTCTTT
TRBJ1-3	.	TRBV7-2	.	CASSFTAGSGNTIYF	TGTGCCAGCAGCTTCACGGCAGGCTCTGGAAACACCATATATTTT
TRBJ2-2	.	TRBV5-1	once	CACNDQGPDTGELFF	TGCGCCTGCAACGACCAGGGGCCCGACACCGGGGAGCTGTTTTTT
TRBJ2-7	TRBD2	TRBV5-1	.	CASSFSGTTVEQYF	TGCGCCAGCAGCTTTTCCGGGACTACCGTCGAGCAGTACTTC
TRBJ2-5	.	TRBV9	once	CASSGTGTQETQYF	TGTGCCAGCAGTGGTACAGGGACCCAAGAGACCCAGTACTTC
TRBJ1-1	.	TRBV18	.	CASSPDLQGGRGTEAFF	TGTGCCAGCTCACCCGACCTCCAGGGAGGCCGGGGGACTGAAGCTTTCTTT
TRBJ1-2	TRBD1	TRBV6-6	.	CASRDRDGYTF	TGTGCCAGCAGAGACAGGGATGGCTACACCTTC
TRBJ2-1	.	TRBV5-1	few	CASSLQVSNNEQFF	TGCGCCAGCAGCTTACAGGTATCCAACAATGAGCAGTTCTTC
TRBJ1-3	.	TRBV5-1	.	CASSLGQSGNTIYF	TGCGCCAGCAGCTTGGGACAGTCTGGAAACACCATATATTTT
TRBJ1-1	.	TRBV5-8	few	CASTRGSLYTEAFF	TGTGCCAGCACCAGGGGCAGCCTCTACACTGAAGCTTTCTTT
TRBJ2-7	TRBD1	TRBV5-8	few	CASSLHPTGGYEQYF	TGTGCCAGCAGCTTGCACCCGACAGGGGGCTACGAGCAGTACTTC
TRBJ1-2	TRBD1	TRBV5-1	.	CASTLGTERYGYTF	TGCGCCAGCACCCTAGGGACAGAGCGCTATGGCTACACCTTC
TRBJ2-1	.	TRBV5-6	.	CASSLVDSNEQFF	TGTGCCAGCAGCTTGGTGGACAGCAATGAGCAGTTCTTC
TRBJ2-3	.	TRBV27	.	CASSLEDRLGADTQYF	TGTGCCAGCAGTTTAGAAGACAGGTTAGGCGCAGATACGCAGTATTTT
TRBJ2-7	.	TRBV29-1	few	CSVGRDYEQYF	TGCAGCGTTGGACGGGACTACGAGCAGTACTTC
TRBJ1-1	.	TRBV4-2	.	CASSQAPNQGRNTEAFF	TGTGCCAGCAGCCAAGCACCAAACCAGGGGAGGAACACTGAAGCTTTCTTT
TRBJ1-1	.	TRBV27	.	CASSLLAAHEAFF	TGTGCCAGCAGTTTATTGGCGGCCCATGAAGCTTTCTTT
TRBJ2-7	.	TRBV5-4	.	CASSLGVLGAQREQYF	TGTGCCAGCAGCTTGGGGGTTTTGGGGGCGCAACGCGAGCAGTACTTC
TRBJ1-5	.	TRBV7-2	few	CASSLTGNQPQHF	TGTGCCAGCAGCCTCACCGGGAATCAGCCCCAGCATTTT
TRBJ1-4	.	TRBV6-5	.	CASRPDRFDGEKLFF	TGTGCCAGCAGGCCCGACAGGTTTGACGGTGAAAAACTGTTTTTT
TRBJ2-7	.	TRBV5-1	.	CASKPTGLNTYEQYF	TGCGCCAGCAAACCCACGGGACTCAACACCTACGAGCAGTACTTC
TRBJ2-1	.	TRBV6-1	.	CASSEYGGAYNEQFF	TGTGCCAGCAGTGAATACGGCGGCGCCTACAATGAGCAGTTCTTC
TRBJ1-2	.	TRBV7-9	.	CASSKDSWGYTF	TGTGCCAGCAGTAAGGACAGCTGGGGCTACACCTTC
TRBJ1-5	TRBD1	TRBV14	few	CASSQSQGAGNQPQHF	TGTGCCAGCAGCCAATCACAGGGGGCCGGCAATCAGCCCCAGCATTTT
TRBJ2-3	TRBD1	TRBV29-1	few	CSVLQGALTDTQYF	TGCAGCGTACTCCAGGGGGCACTGACAGATACGCAGTATTTT
TRBJ2-7	TRBD2	TRBV30	few	CAWSELAGPLYEQYF	TGTGCCTGGAGTGAGCTAGCGGGTCCACTTTACGAGCAGTACTTC